This TCR beta chain appears in the sequencing data of a study of CD8 T cells in ankylosing spondylitis. This clonotype showed up just a few times. Its matching antigen is unknown. Germline V gene data show CDR1 as MDHEN and CDR2 as SYDVKM. V trimming: 8 bases; J trimming: 2 bases; junction bases outside the gene matches: 14. This CDR3 has 17 residues. Quantitative 5'-RACE with molecular barcodes produced the TCR beta libraries. TCRdb independently ran MiXCR on the 5' RACE reads; one entry per CDR3 protein. The sample lists roughly 120,000 distinct CDR3 sequences; about an eighth were seen once. Regarding the study as a whole: Within matched ankylosing spondylitis synovial fluid, disease-linked clones were reportedly significantly enriched.

V gene TRBV28 combines with J gene TRBJ2-3; TRBD1 aligns across 9 bases. Sequencing used blood, either unsorted or a sorted T cell fraction (not recorded which). The TCR was taken from a female donor with ankylosing spondylitis or in good health (not recorded which). The DNA of the CDR3 is TGTGCCAGCTTTACTTCGGGACAGGGATTGTTCACAGATACGCAGTATTTT. Translated: CASFTSGQGLFTDTQYF. The full variable domain, completed using reference TRBV28 and TRBJ2-3, is DVKVTQSSRYLVKRTGEKVFLECVQDMDHENMFWYRQDPGLGLRLIYFSYDVKMKEKGDIPEGYSVSREKKERFSLILESASTNQTSMYLCASFTSGQGLFTDTQYFGPGTRLTVL.